This record concerns one T cell receptor beta chain sequence. As yet, its antigen is unknown. The CDR3 is 14 amino acids. Germline loops: CDR1 MNHEY, CDR2 SVGAGI. The trim removed 6 bases at V and 1 base at J, leaving 5 bases unmatched. These data belong to a study of cytomegalovirus exposure and HLA in healthy donors. General study findings and limits: Altogether, 160 or so TCR beta chains were recorded as cytomegalovirus-associated.

It was with 60 Vbeta and 13 Jbeta primers that the PCR ran. Here immunoSEQ multiplex PCR was the method, and the copy in TCRdb shows in-frame clones only, minus some. The sample has roughly 130,000 clones, roughly 86% seen once. The TCR sequence derives from a woman aged 40 to 49 in good health and CMV-seronegative. The chain couples TRBV6-5 to TRBJ1-2, with 7 bases lining up with TRBD1. Material for sequencing was PBMCs. The DNA for the CDR3 is TGTGCCAGCAGCCCGACAGGGATTAACTATGGCTACACCTTC. Translating gives CASSPTGINYGYTF.